These 17 T cell receptor beta chains were all obtained from the same sample, sequenced in a study of glioma-infiltrating T cells after dendritic cell vaccination (dated by TCRdb to 2015 to 2016). Library prep was done by the immunoSEQ multiplex PCR assay. As stored in TCRdb, this immuneACCESS dataset retains in-frame rearrangements with V and J assigned. A fraction of the clones does not appear; measured against another copy, unresolved V genes explain less than half of the discrepancy, and the remainder lacks a known reason. The sample table records about 95,000 clones; over 75% of these occur just once. The ten largest clones capture 2.5% to 3% of the sample. The specimen comprised blood, sampled before dendritic cell vaccination. The source of these receptors is a human donor with glioblastoma.

The chain couples TRBV6-5 to TRBJ1-6; 7 bases fit TRBD1. Germline CDR1 is MNHEY and CDR2 is SVGAGI. The CDR3 runs to 15 residues. The ends lost 4 bases at V and 12 bases at J; junction bases unmatched: 12. CDR3 DNA sequence: TGTGCCAGCAGTTTGACCCGACAGGGTTTCTTACCCCTCCACTTT. Amino acid sequence: CASSLTRQGFLPLHF.

The rearrangement links TRBV11-2 to TRBJ1-2; D is unresolved. The germline V gene has CDR1 SGHAT and CDR2 FQNNGV. This CDR3 region has 15 residues. Trimming removed 5 bases at V and 4 bases at J, with 17 bases between. This chain's CDR3 is CASSAGKKVPYGYTF. CDR3 sequence (DNA): TGTGCCAGCAGCGCGGGAAAGAAGGTGCCCTATGGCTACACCTTC.

V is TRBV9 and J is TRBJ1-2; TRBD1 is a possible D gene (6 bases). V gave up 5 bases and J gave up 2 bases, with 10 bases separating them. Germline V gene data show CDR1 as SGDLS and CDR2 as YYNGEE. The CDR3 has 13 residues. CDR3 sequence (DNA): TGTGCCAGCAGTCCCGACAGGAACTATGGCTACACCTTC. As protein: CASSPDRNYGYTF.

This chain uses TRBV5-1 with TRBJ2-2; D is possibly TRBD1 (6 bases). V was shortened by 4 bases and J by 6 bases, with 13 bases between the two germline ends. The germline V gene has CDR1 SGHRS and CDR2 YFSETQ. The CDR3 contains 14 residues. CDR3 sequence reads: CASSPGVSAGELFF. The CDR3 coding sequence is TGCGCCAGCAGCCCAGGGGTATCGGCCGGGGAGCTGTTTTTT. The variable domain in full, with the rest retrieved from reference TRBV5-1 and TRBJ2-2, is KAGVTQTPRYLIKTRGQQVTLSCSPISGHRSVSWYQQTPGQGLQFLFEYFSETQRNKGNFPGRFSGRQFSNSRSEMNVSTLELGDSALYLCASSPGVSAGELFFGEGSRLTVL.

The rearrangement joins TRBV19 to TRBJ2-1, with TRBD2 matching 7 bases. The CDR3 consists of 16 residues. From germline, CDR1 is LNHDA and CDR2 SQIVND (reference sequence). The junction had 9 bases not matched to a gene; V was cut back by 7 bases and J by 0 bases. The CDR3 DNA is TGTGCCAGTACCCCGCCAGGCGGGAGCTCCTACAATGAGCAGTTCTTC. This gives the protein CASTPPGGSSYNEQFF.

J is TRBJ1-2 and V is TRBV6-5; the match to TRBD1 covers 8 bases. With V trimmed by 0 bases and J by 7 bases, 4 bases remained unmatched. The CDR3 consists of 14 residues. Germline V CDR1 and CDR2: MNHEY, SVGAGI. The CDR3: CASSYSGRGPGYTF. The CDR3 bases are TGTGCCAGCAGTTACTCGGGCAGGGGGCCTGGCTACACCTTC.

The V call is TRBV9, the J call TRBJ2-3; D perhaps matches TRBD1 (6 bases). Germline V gene lookup returns CDR1 SGDLS and CDR2 YYNGEE. This CDR3 contains 15 residues. With 2 bases removed from V and 2 bases from J, the gap between germline ends came to 12 bases. Here the CDR3 reads CASSVGQITTDTQYF. In DNA, the CDR3 is TGTGCCAGCAGCGTCGGACAGATCACCACAGATACGCAGTATTTT.

The V and J genes are TRBV6-5 and TRBJ2-1; a weak D match, TRBD2 (6 bases). CDR1 and CDR2 from the germline V gene are MNHEY and SVGAGI. This CDR3 contains 12 residues. This CDR3 is CATWTTYNEQFF. CDR3 DNA sequence: TGTGCAACTTGGACTACCTACAATGAGCAGTTCTTC.

J is TRBJ2-7 and V is TRBV7-9; TRBD1 might be the D (5 bases). This CDR3 region has 15 residues. From germline, CDR1 is SEHNR and CDR2 FQNEAQ (reference sequence). V was shortened by 7 bases and J by 4 bases, with 20 bases between the two germline ends. CDR3 loop: CASTNDGQGGYEQYF. CDR3 DNA: TGTGCCAGCACCAACGATGGGCAGGGTGGGTACGAGCAGTACTTC.

The chain employs TRBV5-1 and TRBJ2-3; 9 nucleotides align to TRBD2. The CDR3 length is 16 residues. Germline trimming cut 0 bases from V and 5 bases from J; bases unmatched to any gene: 7. CDR1 SGHRS and CDR2 YFSETQ come from the germline V gene. CDR3 bases: TGCGCCAGCAGCTTGGCGGGTAGCGGGGGCCGAGATACGCAGTATTTT. Translated: CASSLAGSGGRDTQYF.

The genes are TRBV7-3 and TRBJ2-4; maybe TRBD2 (5 bases). The germline CDR1 and CDR2 sequences are SGHTA and FQGTGA. Trimming shortened V by 1 base and J by 4 bases, and 11 bases separated the two germline ends. This CDR3 is built from 15 residues. The CDR3 reads CASSLSGSTKNIQYF. Here the CDR3 DNA reads TGTGCCAGCAGCTTAAGTGGGAGCACTAAAAACATTCAGTACTTC.

This rearrangement joins TRBV7-2 to TRBJ2-5; D uncertain. The CDR3 contains 12 residues. CDR1 and CDR2 from the germline V gene are SGHTA and FQGNSA. Trimming removed 3 bases from V and 2 bases from J, with 4 bases in between. Here the CDR3 reads CASSFSQETQYF. CDR3 in DNA: TGTGCCAGCAGCTTTTCTCAAGAGACCCAGTACTTC.

The J gene is TRBJ2-7, the V gene TRBV6-5; TRBD2 matches 8 bases. V shed 6 bases and J 5 bases; nucleotides not matched to a gene: 6. The germline CDR1 and CDR2 sequences are MNHEY and SVGAGI. This CDR3 has 13 amino acids. DNA of the CDR3: TGTGCCAGCAGGGCGGCGGGAGGACACGAGCAGTACTTC. Amino acid sequence: CASRAAGGHEQYF.

The chain recombines TRBV9 with TRBJ1-1; D is possibly TRBD1 (5 bases). V dropped 0 bases and J dropped 6 bases, with 9 bases sitting between them. CDR1 SGDLS and CDR2 YYNGEE come from the germline V gene. This CDR3 is 13 amino acids long. CDR3 protein: CASSVAGGAEAFF. The CDR3 DNA reads TGTGCCAGCAGCGTAGCTGGGGGGGCTGAAGCTTTCTTT.

The chain uses TRBV5-1 and TRBJ1-1, with D tentatively TRBD1 (6 bases). CDR1 is SGHRS and CDR2 is YFSETQ in the germline V gene. The CDR3 has 15 amino acids. Trimming took off 0 bases at V and 4 bases at J, with 13 bases between the two ends. CDR3 DNA sequence: TGCGCCAGCAGCTTGGCCCCAACAGGGAGCACTGAAGCTTTCTTT. Its protein product is CASSLAPTGSTEAFF.

J is TRBJ1-4 and V is TRBV5-6; no clear D gene. V lost 7 bases, J lost 3 bases, and 10 bases lay in between. There are 13 residues in the CDR3. Looked up from germline, CDR1 is SGHDT and CDR2 is YYEEEE. The CDR3 loop is CASPPPPNEKLFF. The CDR3 DNA sequence: TGTGCCAGCCCCCCCCCTCCTAATGAAAAACTGTTTTTT.

The chain joins TRBV18 to TRBJ2-7; tentative D call: TRBD1 (5 bases). CDR1 and CDR2 (germline): KGHSH, LQKENI. CDR3 size: 16 residues. The ends were cut back, 0 bases at V and 6 bases at J, with 18 bases in the middle. This chain's CDR3 is CASSPPSGSLASEQYF. DNA for the CDR3: TGTGCCAGCTCACCACCCTCAGGGTCCCTCGCCTCCGAGCAGTACTTC.